Shown below are 28 T cell receptor beta chains from a single sample sequenced in a study of long-term antiretroviral therapy in people with HIV. It was version v3.0 of the immunoSEQ assay that was run at survey level. Assay used: immunoSEQ multiplex PCR; TCRdb lists only in-frame clones, some missing. The repertoire has about 28,000 clones, about 90% of them found once; the top ten carry approximately 1%. Sample: unsorted PBMCs, taken 2 years after starting antiretroviral therapy. All receptors come from a man between 45 and 60 years old with HIV.

V gene TRBV4-3 combines with J gene TRBJ1-3, with D unresolved. This CDR3 comprises 15 residues. Trimming pared 0 bases from V and 1 base from J, leaving 7 bases between. Per the germline V gene, CDR1 is LGHNA and CDR2 is YSLEER. DNA for the CDR3: TGCGCCAGCAGCCAAGAGTGGATTTCTGGAAACACCATATATTTT. Translating it yields CASSQEWISGNTIYF.

V gene TRBV30 combines with J gene TRBJ1-2, with 10 bases fitting TRBD1. V shed 4 bases, J shed 8 bases, and the junction held 13 bases outside the gene matches. The CDR3 has 15 amino acids. Germline-derived CDR1 and CDR2 are GTSNPN and SVGIG (reference sequence). CDR3 nucleotide sequence: TGTGCCTGGACGATGACCGGGACAGGGGACCGAGGCTACACCTTC. This codes for CAWTMTGTGDRGYTF.

This clone was observed a single time. The V call is TRBV2, the J call TRBJ2-7; D is ambiguous. The CDR3 covers 12 residues. Germline assignment: CDR1 SNHLY and CDR2 FYNNEI. Trimming removed 5 bases from V and 6 bases from J, with 11 bases in between. The CDR3 loop is CASSMTGSEQYF. The CDR3 DNA sequence: TGTGCCAGCAGTATGACTGGCAGCGAGCAGTACTTC.

The rearrangement uses TRBV29-1 and TRBJ2-1, with D maybe TRBD2 (5 bases). The CDR3 contains 13 residues. Germline CDR1 reads SQVTM; CDR2 reads ANQGSEA. The V and J ends lost 2 bases and 7 bases respectively, with 12 bases between them. The CDR3 DNA is TGCAGCGTTGAATCCGGGTCGGGGAATGAGCAGTTCTTC. Translated, it gives CSVESGSGNEQFF.

The chain employs TRBV27 and TRBJ1-5, with 9 positions matching TRBD1. The CDR3 loop spans 15 amino acids. V was clipped by 4 bases and J by 7 bases; unmatched bases: 8. Germline lookup yields CDR1 MNHEY and CDR2 SMNVEV (reference sequence). The CDR3 DNA sequence: TGTGCCAGCAGTTCACGGGACAGGGAGAACCAGCCCCAGCATTTT. Amino acids: CASSSRDRENQPQHF.

This clone came up once. This chain connects TRBV28 to TRBJ2-1; 9 bases fit TRBD2. Germline V gene data show CDR1 as MDHEN and CDR2 as SYDVKM. With 6 bases clipped from V and 4 bases from J, the junction kept 7 bases outside the gene matches. This CDR3 comprises 15 residues. The CDR3 spells CASSLASGIYNEQFF. CDR3 DNA: TGTGCCAGCAGCCTCGCTAGCGGGATTTACAATGAGCAGTTCTTC.

The chain has TRBV9 and TRBJ2-2, with 8 bases that match TRBD1. The germline CDR1 and CDR2 sequences are SGDLS and YYNGEE. CDR3 length equals 16 residues. J gave up 2 bases and V 3 bases, and 6 bases lay outside the gene matches. CDR3 sequence: CASSDDRGLNTGELFF. DNA of the CDR3: TGTGCCAGCAGCGATGACAGGGGCTTAAACACCGGGGAGCTGTTTTTT.

V is TRBV4-1 and J is TRBJ2-3; 9 positions agree with TRBD2. The germline V gene encodes CDR1 MGHRA and CDR2 YSYEKL. The V gene end was trimmed by 0 bases and the J gene end by 2 bases; junction bases not matched to a gene: 9. The CDR3 runs 18 residues. The CDR3 is CASSQDFLRGGFTDTQYF. CDR3 DNA: TGCGCCAGCAGCCAAGATTTTTTGCGGGGGGGATTCACAGATACGCAGTATTTT.

A word on this clone: Sequence at one end of the junction differs from germline and may be a read error. Other DNA sequences of this sample code for an identical CDR3. The chain joins TRBV7-2 to TRBJ1-4; a possible D gene is TRBD1 (5 bases). Germline loops: CDR1 SGHTA, CDR2 FQGNSA. The CDR3 is 16 amino acids. DNA of the CDR3: TGTGCTAGCAGACCGGGGTCAGGACACCTTAATGAAAAACTGTTTTTT. It yields the protein CASRPGSGHLNEKLFF.

This clone was seen a single time. This chain links TRBV5-4 with TRBJ2-2, with no clear D. This CDR3 contains 14 residues. With 4 bases removed from V and 8 bases from J, the gap between germline ends came to 15 bases. The germline V gene has CDR1 SGHNT and CDR2 YYREEE (reference sequence). The CDR3 sequence: CASSPQDGTGELFF. Written as DNA, the CDR3 is TGTGCCAGCAGCCCCCAGGATGGTACGGGGGAGCTGTTTTTT.

The chain recombines TRBV29-1 with TRBJ1-5; D possibly corresponds to TRBD1 (5 bases). This CDR3 region has 13 residues. The ends were cut back, 4 bases at V and 5 bases at J, with 12 bases in the middle. Germline lookup yields CDR1 SQVTM and CDR2 ANQGSEA. CDR3 bases: TGCAGCGTTGGTGAGGGGAACCATCAGCCCCAGCATTTT. Its translation: CSVGEGNHQPQHF. Using reference TRBV29-1 and TRBJ1-5 for the parts outside the CDR3, the full variable domain is SAVISQKPSRDICQRGTSLTIQCQVDSQVTMMFWYRQQPGQSLTLIATANQGSEATYESGFVIDKFPISRPNLTFSTLTVSNMSPEDSSIYLCSVGEGNHQPQHFGDGTRLSIL.

This chain connects TRBV9 to TRBJ1-4, with a weak D call TRBD1 (6 bases). The V end was cut by 4 bases, the J end by 4 bases, with 11 bases between. CDR3 length equals 14 residues. Germline V gene lookup returns CDR1 SGDLS and CDR2 YYNGEE. Here the CDR3 reads CASSPRQVNEKLFF. The CDR3 coding sequence is TGTGCCAGCAGCCCCCGACAGGTTAATGAAAAACTGTTTTTT.

The CDR3: CASIGLADEQYF. The CDR3 region has the DNA TGTGCCAGCATAGGACTAGCTGACGAGCAGTACTTC. The rearrangement joins TRBV6-1 to TRBJ2-7; 8 bases map to TRBD2. After removal of 7 bases from V and 5 bases from J, the junction contained 4 bases not matched to a gene. Germline values: CDR1 MNHNS, CDR2 SASEGT. This CDR3 contains 12 residues.

The rearrangement joins TRBV27 to TRBJ1-2; 7 bases agree with TRBD1. Germline CDR1 is MNHEY and CDR2 is SMNVEV (reference sequence). Trimming cost V 6 bases and J 5 bases; bases outside gene matches: 0. This CDR3 comprises 11 residues. This chain's CDR3 is CASRTGYGYTF. CDR3 coding DNA: TGTGCCAGCAGGACAGGGTATGGCTACACCTTC.

The V gene is TRBV28, the J gene TRBJ2-3; D is possibly TRBD2 (6 bases). The V end was cut by 0 bases, the J end by 1 base, with 8 bases between. The germline gives CDR1 MDHEN, CDR2 SYDVKM. CDR3 length: 15 amino acids. CDR3 loop: CASSLWASGTDTQYF. The CDR3 DNA sequence: TGTGCCAGCAGTTTATGGGCTAGCGGCACAGATACGCAGTATTTT.

The chain is built from TRBV19 and TRBJ2-1; 7 nucleotides line up with TRBD2. V shed 5 bases, J shed 7 bases, and the junction held 8 bases outside the gene matches. Germline assignment: CDR1 LNHDA and CDR2 SQIVND (reference sequence). The CDR3 covers 14 residues. The CDR3 bases are TGTGCCAGTAGTCGCTACGGGAGGCTAAATGAGCAGTTCTTC. Its translation is CASSRYGRLNEQFF.

The chain links TRBV10-3 to TRBJ1-1; weak D call: TRBD1 (5 bases). Per the germline V gene, CDR1 is ENHRY and CDR2 is SYGVKD. Trimming pared 4 bases from V and 4 bases from J, leaving 10 bases between. The CDR3 covers 13 residues. In DNA form, the CDR3 reads TGTGCCATCAGTGTCCAGGGAGGCACTGAAGCTTTCTTT. Translated: CAISVQGGTEAFF.

The chain couples TRBV19 to TRBJ1-1, with D perhaps TRBD1 (6 bases). This CDR3 has 17 residues. Trimming stripped 3 bases from V and 0 bases from J, with 17 bases between. Looked up from germline, CDR1 is LNHDA and CDR2 is SQIVND (reference sequence). Here the CDR3 reads CASSMTTGTFMNTEAFF. CDR3 bases: TGTGCCAGTAGTATGACCACAGGGACGTTCATGAACACTGAAGCTTTCTTT.

The chain couples TRBV19 to TRBJ2-3; D is ambiguous. The CDR3 contains 13 residues. Trimming took off 0 bases at V and 5 bases at J, with 6 bases between the two ends. Looked up from germline, CDR1 is LNHDA and CDR2 is SQIVND (reference sequence). The CDR3 nucleotides are TGTGCCAGTAGTATAGATGCCTTAGATACGCAGTATTTT. Protein sequence: CASSIDALDTQYF.

The CDR3 coding sequence is TGTGCCAGCAGCCCCCGAATCCCCCTCTCTGGAAACACCATATATTTT. Residues: CASSPRIPLSGNTIYF. This sequence joins TRBV7-9 and TRBJ1-3; the D is unclear. The germline V and J ends were trimmed by 5 bases and 0 bases, with 14 bases remaining between them. Germline assignment: CDR1 SEHNR and CDR2 FQNEAQ (reference sequence). This CDR3 contains 16 residues.

This chain connects TRBV28 to TRBJ2-7, with a tentative D call TRBD2 (5 bases). Germline V gives CDR1 MDHEN, CDR2 SYDVKM. The CDR3 length is 15 residues. The V gene lost 1 base and the J gene lost 5 bases, with 15 bases spanning the gap. The CDR3 region is CASSLLGLLGHEQYF. As DNA, the CDR3 is TGTGCCAGCAGTTTATTAGGACTCCTAGGCCACGAGCAGTACTTC.

The CDR3 nucleotides are TGTGCCTTAGCGGGAGAGAGCTACAATGAGCAGTTCTTC. Its protein product is CALAGESYNEQFF. This chain links TRBV30 with TRBJ2-1; 9 bases line up with TRBD2. The CDR3 consists of 13 residues. The V gene end was trimmed by 7 bases and the J gene end by 3 bases; junction bases not matched to a gene: 4. The germline gives CDR1 GTSNPN, CDR2 SVGIG (reference sequence). The whole variable domain, filled in from reference TRBV30 and TRBJ2-1, reads SQTIHQWPATLVQPVGSPLSLECTVEGTSNPNLYWYRQAAGRGLQLLFYSVGIGQISSEVPQNLSASRPQDRQFILSSKKLLLSDSGFYLCALAGESYNEQFFGPGTRLTVL.

The V gene is TRBV7-9, the J gene TRBJ2-5; D is possibly TRBD1 or TRBD2 (6 bases each). The V and J ends lost 6 bases and 5 bases respectively, with 16 bases between them. CDR1 SEHNR and CDR2 FQNEAQ come from the germline V gene (reference sequence). This CDR3 contains 14 residues. The CDR3 is CASSFEGGVETQYF. CDR3 in DNA: TGTGCCAGCAGTTTCGAGGGGGGAGTGGAGACCCAGTACTTC.

The chain has TRBV10-2 and TRBJ2-7; D could derive from TRBD1 or TRBD2 (5 bases each). The CDR3 spans 15 residues. V lost 6 bases and J lost 1, with 16 bases in between. From germline, CDR1 is WSHSY and CDR2 SAAADI. Here the CDR3 DNA reads TGCGCCAGCAGCCTACCCAGGGCGGGTTCCTACGAGCAGTACTTC. Its protein product is CASSLPRAGSYEQYF.

This clone came up once. The chain employs TRBV7-2 and TRBJ2-7, with D unclear. V lost 5 bases and J 5 bases, leaving 13 bases between the germline ends. CDR3 length: 13 residues. Germline assignment: CDR1 SGHTA and CDR2 FQGNSA. CDR3 coding DNA: TGTGCCAGCAGCGTGCGGAGTCGGGACGAGCAGTACTTC. Encoded protein: CASSVRSRDEQYF.

The chain joins TRBV11-1 to TRBJ2-3; TRBD1 aligns across 9 bases. This CDR3 comprises 15 residues. Germline V gives CDR1 SGHAT, CDR2 FQDESV (reference sequence). The V segment lost 4 bases and the J segment 1 base; nucleotides outside the gene matches: 3. The DNA for the CDR3 is TGTGCCAGCAGCTCACAGGGGGCGCGCACAGATACGCAGTATTTT. Translation gives CASSSQGARTDTQYF.

The V gene is TRBV28, the J gene TRBJ1-1; TRBD1 agrees at 7 bases. This CDR3 region has 13 residues. Germline V gene data show CDR1 as MDHEN and CDR2 as SYDVKM. Unmatched junction bases numbered 2, after V lost 4 bases and J lost 3 bases. CDR3 in amino acids: CASSYRGDTEAFF. CDR3 DNA: TGTGCCAGCAGTTACAGGGGAGACACTGAAGCTTTCTTT.

V and J are TRBV30 and TRBJ1-1; the D gene is possibly TRBD1 (5 bases). Trimming cost V 5 bases and J 0 bases, with 10 bases left between them. This CDR3 is 13 amino acids long. The germline gives CDR1 GTSNPN, CDR2 SVGIG (reference sequence). The CDR3 region is CAWVRGVNTEAFF. The CDR3 nucleotides are TGTGCCTGGGTCAGAGGGGTGAACACTGAAGCTTTCTTT.